Reported below is one T cell receptor beta chain. The data stem from a study of control samples from healthy donors and cancer patients. Sequenced by immunoSEQ multiplex PCR; TCRdb stores in-frame clones only, minus some. The data contain 77,000 or so clones, around 91% of them seen just once; the ten biggest clones take up approximately 14%. The sequenced sample consisted of blood. The receptor comes from a man aged 30 to 45 in good health.

The chain's CDR3 is CASASPLARGGTEAFF. Written as DNA, the CDR3 is TGTGCCAGCGCTTCACCCCTGGCCAGGGGAGGCACTGAAGCTTTCTTT. The chain recombines TRBV27 with TRBJ1-1; D is perhaps TRBD1 (6 bases). V was clipped by 8 bases and J by 4 bases, with 23 bases between them. The germline V gene encodes CDR1 MNHEY and CDR2 SMNVEV (reference sequence). The CDR3 contains 16 residues.